This T cell receptor (beta chain) was profiled in a study of T cell responses to AZD1222 COVID-19 vaccine. Study results and caveats: Females made up more of the donors, who were largely white British, and clonal diversity may have come out too low.

Using immunoSEQ multiplex PCR, the repertoire was profiled, and TCRdb retains in-frame clones only, with some absent. Counted here are 170,000 or so clones, approximately 90% occurring once; the ten biggest clones make up about 1.4%. This clone appeared once. Its target is unknown. The CDR3 runs to 16 residues. The V and J ends lost 1 base and 4 bases, in that order; junction bases with no gene match: 5. Germline CDR1 KGHSH, CDR2 LQKENI. This TCR was recovered from an adult in good health. The source was peripheral blood, collected on day 0 of AZD1222 vaccination. The chain uses TRBV18 and TRBJ1-5, with 9 bases matching TRBD1. The DNA for the CDR3 is TGTGCCAGCTCACCACGCCGGACAGGGGAAAATCAGCCCCAGCATTTT. Amino acids: CASSPRRTGENQPQHF.